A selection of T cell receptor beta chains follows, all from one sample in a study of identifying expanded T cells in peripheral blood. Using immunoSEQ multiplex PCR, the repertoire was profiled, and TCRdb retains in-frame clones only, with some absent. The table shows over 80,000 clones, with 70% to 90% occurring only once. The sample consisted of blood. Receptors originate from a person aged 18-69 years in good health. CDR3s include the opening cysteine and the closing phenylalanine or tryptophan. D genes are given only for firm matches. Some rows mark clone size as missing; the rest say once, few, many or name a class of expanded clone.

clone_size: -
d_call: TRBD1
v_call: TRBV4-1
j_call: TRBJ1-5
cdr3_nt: TGCGCCAGCAGCCAAGATCGGAGGGGGCTTTATCAGCCCCAGCATTTT
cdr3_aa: CASSQDRRGLYQPQHF

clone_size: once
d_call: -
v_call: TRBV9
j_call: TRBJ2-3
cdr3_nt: TGTGCCAGCAGTCTCGACCCCACAGATACGCAGTATTTT
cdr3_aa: CASSLDPTDTQYF

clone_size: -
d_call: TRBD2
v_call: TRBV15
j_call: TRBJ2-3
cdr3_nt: TGTGCCACCAGCAGAGATCTTGGGACTAGTCGAACAGATACGCAGTATTTT
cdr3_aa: CATSRDLGTSRTDTQYF

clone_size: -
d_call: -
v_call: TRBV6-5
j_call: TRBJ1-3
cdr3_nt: TGTGCCAGTATAAACTCTGGAAACACCATATATTTT
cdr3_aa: CASINSGNTIYF

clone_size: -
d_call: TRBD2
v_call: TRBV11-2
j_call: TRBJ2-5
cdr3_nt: TGTGCCAGCCGGGGGGACCAAGAGACCCAGTACTTC
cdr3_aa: CASRGDQETQYF

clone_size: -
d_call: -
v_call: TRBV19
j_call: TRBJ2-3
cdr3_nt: TGTGCCAGTATGGACAGCACAGATACGCAGTATTTT
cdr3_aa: CASMDSTDTQYF

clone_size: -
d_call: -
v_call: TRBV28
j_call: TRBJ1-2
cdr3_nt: TGTGCCAGCAGTCTACGCCCGAGGGATAACTATGGCTACACCTTC
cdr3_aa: CASSLRPRDNYGYTF

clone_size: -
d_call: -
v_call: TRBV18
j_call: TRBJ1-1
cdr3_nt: TGTGCCAGCTCACCTTCCCAGCGAAACACTGAAGCTTTCTTT
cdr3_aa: CASSPSQRNTEAFF

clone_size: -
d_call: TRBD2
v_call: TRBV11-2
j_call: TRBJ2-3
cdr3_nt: TGTGCCAGCAGCTTTGTTGTCCAGCGGGGGGCAGATACGCAGTATTTT
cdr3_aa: CASSFVVQRGADTQYF

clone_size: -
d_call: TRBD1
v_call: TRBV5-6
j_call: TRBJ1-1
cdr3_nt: TGTGCCAGCAGCTTCCGGACAGGGGGCGCGGGGAACACTGAAGCTTTCTTT
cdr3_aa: CASSFRTGGAGNTEAFF

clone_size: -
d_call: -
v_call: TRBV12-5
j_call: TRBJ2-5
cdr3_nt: TGTGCTAGTGGTCCGACCCACGGGGGCAGGGTAGAGACCCAGTACTTC
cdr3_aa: CASGPTHGGRVETQYF

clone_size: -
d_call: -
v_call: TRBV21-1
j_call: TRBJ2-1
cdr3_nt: TGTGCCAGCAGCCCGGAACTAGCGGGGGACTACAATGAGCAGTTCTTC
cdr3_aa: CASSPELAGDYNEQFF

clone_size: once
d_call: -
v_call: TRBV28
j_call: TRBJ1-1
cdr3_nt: TGTGCCAGCAGTTTTTACGGGAACACTGAAGCTTTCTTT
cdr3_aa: CASSFYGNTEAFF

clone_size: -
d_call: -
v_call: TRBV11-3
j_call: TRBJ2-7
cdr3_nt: TGTGCCAGCAGCCGGACCTTTAGTCCAGGGTCCGAGCAGTACTTC
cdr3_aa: CASSRTFSPGSEQYF

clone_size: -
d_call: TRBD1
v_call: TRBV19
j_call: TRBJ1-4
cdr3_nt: TGTGCCAGTAGTATAGAGTGGACAGGGAATGAAAAACTGTTTTTT
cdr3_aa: CASSIEWTGNEKLFF

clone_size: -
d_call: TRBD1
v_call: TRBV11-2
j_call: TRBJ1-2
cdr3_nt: TGTGCCAGCAGCGTAGGGACAGGGGGGAACTATGGCTACACCTTC
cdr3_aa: CASSVGTGGNYGYTF

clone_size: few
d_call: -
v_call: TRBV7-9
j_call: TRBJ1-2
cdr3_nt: TGTGCCAGCTTGGAAGTAGAGGCGTTTGGTGGCTACACCTTC
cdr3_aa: CASLEVEAFGGYTF

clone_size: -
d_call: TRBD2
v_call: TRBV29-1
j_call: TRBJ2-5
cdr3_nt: TGCAGCGTTGAAGTGGGACTAGCGGCAGATAACTTC
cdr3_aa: CSVEVGLAADNF

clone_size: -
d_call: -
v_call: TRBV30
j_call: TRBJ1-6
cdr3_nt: TGTGCCTGGAGTCTCGGGGGGGTGGGTAATTCACCCCTCCACTTT
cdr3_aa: CAWSLGGVGNSPLHF

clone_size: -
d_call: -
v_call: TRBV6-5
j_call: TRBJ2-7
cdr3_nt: TGTGCCAGCAGTTACTCGAAAGGTGACGAGCAGTACTTC
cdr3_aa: CASSYSKGDEQYF

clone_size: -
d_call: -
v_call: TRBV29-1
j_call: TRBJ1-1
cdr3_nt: TGCAGCGTTGCCCGGGGCGGCCCGGGGTCTGAAGCTTTCTTT
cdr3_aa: CSVARGGPGSEAFF

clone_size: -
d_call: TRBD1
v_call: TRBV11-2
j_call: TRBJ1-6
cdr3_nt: TGTGCCAGCAGCTATACGACAGGGGGTAATTCACCCCTCCACTTT
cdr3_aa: CASSYTTGGNSPLHF

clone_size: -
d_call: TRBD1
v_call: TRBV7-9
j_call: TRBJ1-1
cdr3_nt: TGTGCCAGCAGCTTCAGGGACAGTACTGAAGCTTTCTTT
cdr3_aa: CASSFRDSTEAFF

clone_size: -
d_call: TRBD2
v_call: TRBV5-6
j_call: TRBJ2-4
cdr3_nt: TGTGCCAGCAGCTTACTTGGGACTAGTAAAGACAAAAACATTCAGTACTTC
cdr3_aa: CASSLLGTSKDKNIQYF

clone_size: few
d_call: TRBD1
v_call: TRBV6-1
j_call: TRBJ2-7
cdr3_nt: TGTGCCAGCAGCGCGTCGGGGACAGGGGACGAGCAGTACTTC
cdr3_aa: CASSASGTGDEQYF

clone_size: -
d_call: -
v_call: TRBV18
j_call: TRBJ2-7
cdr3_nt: TGTGCCAGCTCACCACCCATGCCCCCCTACGAGCAGTACTTC
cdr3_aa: CASSPPMPPYEQYF

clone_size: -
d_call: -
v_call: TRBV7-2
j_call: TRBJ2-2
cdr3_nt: TGTGCCAGCAGCAAACAGACAGGAGTAGGAACCGGGGAGCTGTTTTTT
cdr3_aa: CASSKQTGVGTGELFF

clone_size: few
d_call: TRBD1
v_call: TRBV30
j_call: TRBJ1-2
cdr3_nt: TGTGCCTGGAGCCAGGACAGGGTGAGCGGCTACACCTTC
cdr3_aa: CAWSQDRVSGYTF

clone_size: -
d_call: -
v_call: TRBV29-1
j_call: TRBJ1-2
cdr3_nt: TGCAGCGTTGCCCAAGAACAAAAGGGCAGGTCGGGTGGCTACACCTTC
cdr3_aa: CSVAQEQKGRSGGYTF

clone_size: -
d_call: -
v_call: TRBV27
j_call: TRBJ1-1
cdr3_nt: TGTGCCAGCCGCAAACGACTGGGGGACTCGATGAACACTGAAGCTTTCTTT
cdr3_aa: CASRKRLGDSMNTEAFF

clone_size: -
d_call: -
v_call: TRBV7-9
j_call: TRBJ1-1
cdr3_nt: TGTGCCAGCAGCCCTGGAGGTACTGAAGCTTTCTTT
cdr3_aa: CASSPGGTEAFF

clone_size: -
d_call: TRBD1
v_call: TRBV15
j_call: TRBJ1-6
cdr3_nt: TGTGCCACCAGCATGGGACAGGGGAATTCACCCCTCCACTTT
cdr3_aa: CATSMGQGNSPLHF

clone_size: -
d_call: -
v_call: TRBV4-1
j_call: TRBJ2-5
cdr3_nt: TGCGCCAGCAGCCAGTTTGTGGGGCAGACCCAGTACTTC
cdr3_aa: CASSQFVGQTQYF

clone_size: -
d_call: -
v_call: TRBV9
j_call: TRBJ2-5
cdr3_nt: TGTGCCAGCAGCGAAAAAGAGACCCAGTACTTC
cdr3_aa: CASSEKETQYF

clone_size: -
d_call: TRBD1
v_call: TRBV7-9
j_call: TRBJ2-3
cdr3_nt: TGTGCCAGCCAATGGGCTAACACAGGGGGCTTCACAGATACGCAGTATTTT
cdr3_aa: CASQWANTGGFTDTQYF

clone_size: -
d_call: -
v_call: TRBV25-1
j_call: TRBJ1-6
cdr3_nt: TGTGCCAGCAGTGAATTAGGAAAGAGTTCACCCCTCCACTTT
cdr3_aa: CASSELGKSSPLHF

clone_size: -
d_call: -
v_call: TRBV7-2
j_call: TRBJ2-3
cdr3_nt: TGTGCCAGCAGCTTTGGGGGACTTGTGTGGCAGTATTTT
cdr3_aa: CASSFGGLVWQYF

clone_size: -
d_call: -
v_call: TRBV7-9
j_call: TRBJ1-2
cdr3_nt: TGTGCCAGCAGCTTAGAGTGGGGGCACGGCTACACCTTC
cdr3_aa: CASSLEWGHGYTF

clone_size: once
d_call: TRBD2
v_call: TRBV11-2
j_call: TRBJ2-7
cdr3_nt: TGTGCCAGCAGCTCGTTAGCGGGGGGGCTCGAGCAGTACTTC
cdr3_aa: CASSSLAGGLEQYF

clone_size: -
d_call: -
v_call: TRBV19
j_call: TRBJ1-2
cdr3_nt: TGTGCCAGTAGTATTGTTTCTATTTATCCGAGAAACTATGGCTACACCTTC
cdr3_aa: CASSIVSIYPRNYGYTF

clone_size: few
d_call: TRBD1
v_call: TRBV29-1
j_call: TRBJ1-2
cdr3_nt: TGCAGCGTTTTGACAGGGGACTTC
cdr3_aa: CSVLTGDF

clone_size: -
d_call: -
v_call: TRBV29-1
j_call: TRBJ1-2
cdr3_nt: TGCAGCGTTGGATCGACAGGTGGCATCTATGGCTACACCTTC
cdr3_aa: CSVGSTGGIYGYTF

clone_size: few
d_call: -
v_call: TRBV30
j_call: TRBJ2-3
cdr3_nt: TGTGCCTGGAGGAGCTTGTGGGATTTATCAGGGACCGACGTGAGCACAGATACGCAGTATTTT
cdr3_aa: CAWRSLWDLSGTDVSTDTQYF

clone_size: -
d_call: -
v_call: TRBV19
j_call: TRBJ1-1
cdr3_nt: TGTGCCAGTAGTACACCGGGACACTCGGCGAACACTGAAGCTTTCTTT
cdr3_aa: CASSTPGHSANTEAFF

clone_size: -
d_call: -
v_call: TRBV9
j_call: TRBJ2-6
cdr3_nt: TGTGCCAGCAGCGTAGCGGCACCAAACGTCCTGACTTTC
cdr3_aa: CASSVAAPNVLTF

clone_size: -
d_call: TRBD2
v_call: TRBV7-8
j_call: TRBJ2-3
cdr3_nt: TGTGCCAGCAGAGAAGCGGGGCGCACAGATACGCAGTATTTT
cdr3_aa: CASREAGRTDTQYF

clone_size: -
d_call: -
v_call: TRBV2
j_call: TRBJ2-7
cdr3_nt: TGTGCCAGCTTTCCGGACAGACAAGGCGAGCAGTACTTC
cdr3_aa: CASFPDRQGEQYF

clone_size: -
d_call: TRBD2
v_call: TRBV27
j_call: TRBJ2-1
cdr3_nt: TGTGCCAGCAGTTTGACTAGCGGTGGCATAGGTGAGCAGTTCTTC
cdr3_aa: CASSLTSGGIGEQFF

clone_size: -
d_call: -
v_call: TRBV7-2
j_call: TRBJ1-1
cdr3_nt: TGTGCCAGCAGCTTAATGGGGGCACAAGGGGCAATGAACACTGAAGCTTTCTTT
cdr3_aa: CASSLMGAQGAMNTEAFF